These 14 T cell receptor beta chains originate from one sample sequenced in a study of monozygotic twins with inflammatory bowel disease. With the 5' RACE reads reprocessed, TCRdb shows one record per CDR3 protein and no DNA. The sample has over 150,000 distinct CDR3 sequences. What was sequenced was blood. These receptors were obtained from a human donor with ulcerative colitis or Crohn's disease, or a healthy co-twin of an affected twin (not recorded which).

The CDR3 loop is CASSLAGWSYNEQFF. The chain joins TRBV11-3 to TRBJ2-1. This CDR3 region has 15 residues. Germline loops: CDR1 SGHNT, CDR2 YENEEA. The full variable domain, with the rest looked up from reference TRBV11-3 and TRBJ2-1, is EAGVVQSPRYKIIEKKQPVAFWCNPISGHNTLYWYLQNLGQGPELLIRYENEEAVDDSQLPKDRFSAERLKGVDSTLKIQPAELGDSAVYLCASSLAGWSYNEQFFGPGTRLTVL.

The chain recombines TRBV5-1 with TRBJ2-5; checking the TCRdb D call of TRBD2 is not possible without DNA. The CDR3 sequence is 14 residues long. Per germline, CDR1 SGHRS and CDR2 YFSETQ. The CDR3 sequence: CASSLATLVETQYF.

V gene TRBV5-4 combines with J gene TRBJ2-7; the TRBD1 assignment by TCRdb is unverifiable without DNA. Germline CDR1 SGHNT, CDR2 YYREEE (reference sequence). The CDR3 extends over 15 amino acids. The CDR3 sequence: CASSLEGRDNYEQYF. Complete variable domain (other parts from reference TRBV5-4 and TRBJ2-7): ETGVTQSPTHLIKTRGQQVTLRCSSQSGHNTVSWYQQALGQGPQFIFQYYREEENGRGNFPPRFSGLQFPNYSSELNVNALELDDSALYLCASSLEGRDNYEQYFGPGTRLTVT.

The rearrangement links TRBV10-3 to TRBJ2-5. CDR1 ENHRY and CDR2 SYGVKD come from the germline V gene. The CDR3 is 14 residues long. The CDR3 region is CAISRLDKGETQYF.

The chain is built from TRBV5-1 and TRBJ1-1; TCRdb reports TRBD1, a call that lacks DNA to check it against. There are 14 residues in the CDR3. Germline loops: CDR1 SGHRS, CDR2 YFSETQ. CDR3 residues: CASSGGTENTEAFF.

The J gene is TRBJ1-6, the V gene TRBV5-6; the TCRdb call, TRBD1, lacks DNA for checking. Germline V CDR1 and CDR2: SGHDT, YYEEEE. The CDR3 has 14 amino acids. CDR3 sequence reads: CASSRDRGNSPLHF.

The chain uses TRBV28 and TRBJ1-6. Germline V gene lookup returns CDR1 MDHEN and CDR2 SYDVKM. This CDR3 comprises 16 residues. The CDR3 here is CASRTDYSVYNSPLHF.

This chain links TRBV5-1 with TRBJ1-3; TCRdb indicates TRBD1, and absent DNA this call remains unverified. Germline CDR1 and CDR2: SGHRS and YFSETQ. The CDR3 is 16 residues long. Here the CDR3 reads CASSFDGTNSGNTIYF.

The chain combines TRBV3-1 with TRBJ2-6; TCRdb outputs TRBD1, but without DNA this stays unchecked. Germline CDR1 is LGHDT and CDR2 is YNNKEL (reference sequence). The CDR3 extends over 17 amino acids. CDR3 protein: CASSLGAFHSGANVLTF.

J is TRBJ2-5 and V is TRBV7-2; the D call of TRBD2 rests on TCRdb alone, since no DNA is present to check it. The CDR3 length is 16 residues. Germline assignment: CDR1 SGHTA and CDR2 FQGNSA. The CDR3 loop reads CASSSPVASGQETQYF.

This chain connects TRBV28 to TRBJ2-7; TCRdb outputs TRBD1, but without DNA this stays unchecked. CDR1 is MDHEN, CDR2 SYDVKM, per germline. This CDR3 spans 15 amino acids. CDR3 region: CASSLISRDSYEQYF.

This chain joins TRBV5-5 and TRBJ2-1; TCRdb outputs TRBD2, but without DNA this stays unchecked. CDR3 length: 16 residues. Germline CDR1 SGHKS, CDR2 YYEKEE (reference sequence). The CDR3 spells CASSTLSGGANNEQFF.

J is TRBJ2-5 and V is TRBV20-1; TCRdb's D call, TRBD1, is unchecked because there is no DNA. The CDR3 contains 11 residues. CDR1 and CDR2 from the germline V gene are DFQATT and SNEGSKA (reference sequence). The CDR3 spells CSARPGETQYF.

The chain carries TRBV29-1 and TRBJ1-1; TCRdb gives TRBD1 as the D gene, but with no DNA this cannot be confirmed. Germline V CDR1 and CDR2: SQVTM, ANQGSEA. The CDR3 has 13 amino acids. The CDR3 region is CSVEWGPDREAFF.